Presented here are 20 T cell receptor beta chains from one specimen sequenced in a study of T cells in localized non-small cell lung cancer. Method: immunoSEQ multiplex PCR; TCRdb's copy keeps in-frame clones and lacks some. In the table there are tens of thousands of clones, around four fifths of which are singletons. The specimen comprised peripheral blood, sampled before any cancer treatment. Source of these receptors: a female donor of 60 years or more with stage I lung adenocarcinoma.

A single count supports this clone. This sequence joins TRBV5-5 and TRBJ1-4, with D unresolved. The CDR3 spans 14 residues. Germline V CDR1 and CDR2: SGHKS, YYEKEE (reference sequence). The V gene lost 6 bases and the J gene lost 8 bases, with 17 bases spanning the gap. This CDR3 reads CASNIYGEREKLFF. The CDR3 DNA follows: TGTGCCAGCAACATATATGGGGAGAGGGAAAAACTGTTTTTT.

This sequence joins TRBV9 and TRBJ2-7, with 9 bases aligning to TRBD2. The CDR3 sequence is 14 residues long. Germline CDR1 SGDLS, CDR2 YYNGEE. With V trimmed by 0 bases and J by 9 bases, 7 bases remained unmatched. The CDR3 reads CASSVGSGSMVQYF. DNA for the CDR3: TGTGCCAGCAGCGTAGGTAGCGGGAGCATGGTGCAGTACTTC.

The chain employs TRBV6-6 and TRBJ1-1; D gene ambiguous. CDR3 length equals 11 residues. Per the germline V gene, CDR1 is MNHNY and CDR2 is SVGAGI (reference sequence). Trimming left V 6 bases short and J 9 bases short, with 11 bases between. CDR3: CASSTATQAFF. The CDR3 nucleotides read TGTGCCAGCAGCACGGCCACCCAAGCTTTCTTT.

The chain is built from TRBV7-3 and TRBJ2-5; 8 nucleotides align to TRBD1. With 2 bases clipped from V and 2 bases from J, the junction kept 4 bases outside the gene matches. CDR3 length: 15 residues. The germline CDR1 and CDR2 sequences are SGHTA and FQGTGA. The CDR3 DNA is TGTGCCAGCAGCTTATACGGACAGGGTCAAGAGACCCAGTACTTC. Its protein product is CASSLYGQGQETQYF.

This clone is a singleton in its sample. The gene calls are TRBV18 and TRBJ2-2; D call uncertain. The length of the CDR3 is 14 residues. The V end was cut by 3 bases, the J end by 0 bases, with 5 bases between. CDR1 is KGHSH, CDR2 LQKENI, per germline. CDR3 residues: CASSPYTNTGELFF. CDR3 bases: TGTGCCAGCTCACCGTACACGAACACCGGGGAGCTGTTTTTT.

The J gene is TRBJ1-4, the V gene TRBV5-1; perhaps TRBD1 as D (6 bases). There are 17 residues in the CDR3. V lost 2 bases and J 3 bases, leaving 17 bases between the germline ends. CDR1 and CDR2 from the germline V gene are SGHRS and YFSETQ. The CDR3 is CASSFGGGKSANEKLFF. CDR3 coding DNA: TGCGCCAGCAGCTTCGGAGGGGGTAAATCGGCTAATGAAAAACTGTTTTTT.

This chain links TRBV27 with TRBJ2-5; a possible D gene is TRBD2 (6 bases). The ends were cut back, 2 bases at V and 5 bases at J, with 21 bases in the middle. CDR1 MNHEY and CDR2 SMNVEV come from the germline V gene (reference sequence). CDR3 size: 17 residues. CDR3 loop: CASSLDPGTGAHETQYF. As DNA, the CDR3 is TGTGCCAGCAGTTTAGACCCCGGGACGGGAGCCCATGAGACCCAGTACTTC.

The gene calls are TRBV29-1 and TRBJ2-6; no reliable D call. This CDR3 region has 14 residues. Germline V lookup: CDR1 SQVTM, CDR2 ANQGSEA. Trimming took 4 bases from V and 1 from J, leaving 8 bases between them. CDR3 in DNA: TGCAGCGTTGCTTGGCAGTCTGGGGCCAACGTCCTGACTTTC. Translation gives CSVAWQSGANVLTF.

This clone was recorded once. The V and J genes are TRBV5-4 and TRBJ1-1; perhaps TRBD1 as D (6 bases). Trimming cost V 7 bases and J 1 base, with 17 bases left between them. CDR3 length: 15 residues. In germline, CDR1 is SGHNT, CDR2 YYREEE (reference sequence). The DNA of the CDR3 is TGTGCCAGCGCCAGGGGCGGGTTGGAGAACACTGAAGCTTTCTTT. This translates into CASARGGLENTEAFF. The full variable domain, in which reference TRBV5-4 and TRBJ1-1 provide the parts outside the CDR3, is ETGVTQSPTHLIKTRGQQVTLRCSSQSGHNTVSWYQQALGQGPQFIFQYYREEENGRGNFPPRFSGLQFPNYSSELNVNALELDDSALYLCASARGGLENTEAFFGQGTRLTVV.

This clone appeared once. V gene TRBV27 combines with J gene TRBJ2-7, with D possibly matching TRBD1 (5 bases). Trimming shortened V by 8 bases and J by 5 bases, and 28 bases separated the two germline ends. Looked up from germline, CDR1 is MNHEY and CDR2 is SMNVEV (reference sequence). The CDR3 sequence is 17 residues long. The CDR3 here is CASPTCRGLSDPNEQYF. In nucleotides, the CDR3 is TGTGCCAGCCCCACCTGTAGGGGCCTTTCAGACCCCAACGAGCAGTACTTC.

The CDR3 protein is CASSHSGMVPEQYF. The CDR3 nucleotides are TGTGCCAGCAGTCATAGCGGGATGGTACCCGAGCAGTACTTC. V and J are TRBV28 and TRBJ2-7; 8 bases map to TRBD2. This CDR3 spans 14 amino acids. The germline CDR1 and CDR2 sequences are MDHEN and SYDVKM. After removal of 5 bases from V and 6 bases from J, the junction contained 9 bases not matched to a gene.

CDR3: CASSLVSAGGREQFF. CDR3 DNA: TGTGCCAGCAGCTTGGTATCAGCGGGAGGTAGGGAGCAGTTCTTC. This chain links TRBV5-6 with TRBJ2-1, with 9 bases lining up with TRBD2. Looked up from germline, CDR1 is SGHDT and CDR2 is YYEEEE. The CDR3 has 15 amino acids. With V trimmed by 0 bases and J by 10 bases, 8 bases remained unmatched.

This clone was found a few times. The chain joins TRBV30 to TRBJ1-1; the D gene is possibly TRBD1 (5 bases). V lost 1 base, J lost 1 base, and 7 bases lay in between. Looked up from germline, CDR1 is GTSNPN and CDR2 is SVGIG (reference sequence). The CDR3 covers 13 residues. The CDR3 nucleotides are TGTGCCTGGAGTGAGCAGGGGAACACTGAAGCTTTCTTT. Its protein is CAWSEQGNTEAFF.

V and J are TRBV11-2 and TRBJ1-2; D gene uncertain. This CDR3 is built from 13 residues. The V gene's germline CDR1 is SGHAT and CDR2 FQNNGV. The V gene lost 1 base and the J gene lost 7 bases, with 10 bases spanning the gap. DNA of the CDR3: TGTGCCAGCAGCTTAGGAGCTGGCGGTGGCTACACCTTC. Protein sequence: CASSLGAGGGYTF.

The V and J genes are TRBV9 and TRBJ2-5; D call uncertain. Between the trimmed V and J ends, which lost 0 bases and 1 base, there was a span of 13 bases. This CDR3 has 16 residues. In germline, CDR1 is SGDLS, CDR2 YYNGEE. The CDR3 bases are TGTGCCAGCAGCGTAGCAGCTTGGATGACCCAAGAGACCCAGTACTTC. Amino acids: CASSVAAWMTQETQYF.

The genes are TRBV6-5 and TRBJ1-2, with 9 nucleotides matching TRBD1. Trimming removed 6 bases from V and 2 bases from J; junction bases left unmatched: 4. This CDR3 is built from 14 residues. From germline, CDR1 is MNHEY and CDR2 SVGAGI. CDR3 bases: TGTGCCAGCAGATACAGGGGGCTGAACTATGGCTACACCTTC. This encodes CASRYRGLNYGYTF.

J is TRBJ1-2 and V is TRBV5-8, with a possible D match to TRBD1 (5 bases). Looked up from germline, CDR1 is SGHTS and CDR2 is YDEGEE. V lost 3 bases, J lost 3 bases, and 12 bases lay in between. The CDR3 length is 14 residues. The DNA of the CDR3 is TGTGCCAGCAGCTGGTCTGGGGGTGACTATGGCTACACCTTC. This sequence encodes CASSWSGGDYGYTF. Complete variable domain (other parts from reference TRBV5-8 and TRBJ1-2): EAGVTQSPTHLIKTRGQQATLRCSPISGHTSVYWYQQALGLGLQFLLWYDEGEERNRGNFPPRFSGRQFPNYSSELNVNALELEDSALYLCASSWSGGDYGYTFGSGTRLTVV.

This chain uses TRBV5-6 with TRBJ1-2; TRBD1 might be the D (5 bases). V was cut by 0 bases and J by 7 bases, with 19 bases left in between. Germline CDR1 SGHDT, CDR2 YYEEEE. The CDR3 spans 16 residues. CDR3 loop: CASSLVSAGLIRGYTF. The CDR3 DNA reads TGTGCCAGCAGCTTGGTGTCGGCAGGGTTAATTCGTGGCTACACCTTC.

The genes are TRBV6-6 and TRBJ2-7; TRBD1 might be the D (6 bases). CDR3 length: 14 residues. The germline CDR1 and CDR2 sequences are MNHNY and SVGAGI (reference sequence). Trimming left V 5 bases short and J 2 bases short, with 13 bases between. The CDR3, as DNA: TGTGCCAGCAGTCAAAAACAGGGACCCTACGAGCAGTACTTC. As protein: CASSQKQGPYEQYF.

The chain joins TRBV2 to TRBJ2-5, with 11 bases identical to TRBD2. The CDR3 is made up of 14 amino acids. J was trimmed by 6 bases and V by 6 bases; bases with no gene match: 6. Germline V gene data show CDR1 as SNHLY and CDR2 as FYNNEI. CDR3 sequence: CASRVSGGAQTQYF. The DNA for the CDR3 is TGTGCCAGCAGAGTTAGCGGGGGGGCGCAGACCCAGTACTTC.